This passage covers 3 T cell receptor beta chains from one sample sequenced in a study of blood T cell repertoires in COVID-19. The protocol was immunoSEQ multiplex PCR, while the TCRdb copy is restricted to in-frame clones and leaves out a portion. This table has approximately 170,000 clones, approximately 80% appearing once. The sample comprised PBMCs or T cells enriched from blood (not recorded which). The receptor set was obtained from a man between 35 and 55 years old who had recovered from COVID-19.

The gene calls are TRBV6-1 and TRBJ1-5, with D unresolved. Germline-derived CDR1 and CDR2 are MNHNS and SASEGT. The CDR3 runs to 14 residues. V lost 1 base and J 9 bases, leaving 13 bases between the germline ends. The chain's CDR3 is CASSEVGVGLPQHF. The CDR3 nucleotides are TGTGCCAGCAGTGAAGTGGGCGTCGGATTGCCCCAGCATTTT.

The rearrangement uses TRBV5-6 and TRBJ2-7; TRBD1 matches at 8 bases. The junction had 8 bases not matched to a gene; V was cut back by 0 bases and J by 3 bases. The CDR3 is 16 amino acids. Germline loops: CDR1 SGHDT, CDR2 YYEEEE. CDR3 region: CASSLGIQGAFYEQYF. CDR3 bases: TGTGCCAGCAGCTTGGGTATTCAGGGGGCGTTCTACGAGCAGTACTTC.

This clone turned up a few times. The chain employs TRBV15 and TRBJ1-2, with 7 bases matching TRBD1. J lost 5 bases, V lost 3 bases, and 6 bases had no gene match. This CDR3 spans 14 amino acids. Germline-derived CDR1 and CDR2 are LNHNV and YYDKDF (reference sequence). The CDR3 sequence is CATSRTGLYYGYTF. The CDR3 nucleotides read TGTGCCACCAGCAGGACAGGGTTGTATTATGGCTACACCTTC.